This T cell receptor (beta chain) is from a study of circulating and synovial CD4+ cells in juvenile arthritis. General observations from the study: Diversity here was lower than in bulk blood CD4 cells.

As to this clone: What it recognizes is unknown.

Sequencing was performed with immunoSEQ multiplex PCR; in TCRdb, only in-frame clones are kept and a portion is missing. Among around 32,000 clones listed, about 95% were seen once. The CDR3 is 15 amino acids. From germline, CDR1 is SGDLS and CDR2 YYNGEE. Between the trimmed V and J ends, which lost 0 bases and 6 bases, there was a span of 13 bases. Input material: CD4+ T cells from blood. The chain combines TRBV9 with TRBJ2-1; D possibly corresponds to TRBD2 (5 bases). The sequence was collected from a human donor with juvenile idiopathic arthritis. The CDR3 sequence: CASSVVSGQINEQFF. The CDR3 DNA sequence: TGTGCCAGCAGCGTAGTGAGCGGTCAGATCAATGAGCAGTTCTTC.